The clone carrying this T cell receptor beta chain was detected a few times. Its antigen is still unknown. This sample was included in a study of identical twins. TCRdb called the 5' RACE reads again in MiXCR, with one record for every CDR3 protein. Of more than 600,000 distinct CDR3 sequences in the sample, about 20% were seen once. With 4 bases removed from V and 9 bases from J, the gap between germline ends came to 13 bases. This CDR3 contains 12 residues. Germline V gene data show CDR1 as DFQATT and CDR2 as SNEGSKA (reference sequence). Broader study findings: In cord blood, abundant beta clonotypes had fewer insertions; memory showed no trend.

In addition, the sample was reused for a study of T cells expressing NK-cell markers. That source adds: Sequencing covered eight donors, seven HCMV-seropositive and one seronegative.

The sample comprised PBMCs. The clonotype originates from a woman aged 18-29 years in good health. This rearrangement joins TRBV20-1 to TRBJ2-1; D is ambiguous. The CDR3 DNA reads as TGCAGTGCTACTGCCCCACCTGGTGAGCAGTTCTTC. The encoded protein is CSATAPPGEQFF.